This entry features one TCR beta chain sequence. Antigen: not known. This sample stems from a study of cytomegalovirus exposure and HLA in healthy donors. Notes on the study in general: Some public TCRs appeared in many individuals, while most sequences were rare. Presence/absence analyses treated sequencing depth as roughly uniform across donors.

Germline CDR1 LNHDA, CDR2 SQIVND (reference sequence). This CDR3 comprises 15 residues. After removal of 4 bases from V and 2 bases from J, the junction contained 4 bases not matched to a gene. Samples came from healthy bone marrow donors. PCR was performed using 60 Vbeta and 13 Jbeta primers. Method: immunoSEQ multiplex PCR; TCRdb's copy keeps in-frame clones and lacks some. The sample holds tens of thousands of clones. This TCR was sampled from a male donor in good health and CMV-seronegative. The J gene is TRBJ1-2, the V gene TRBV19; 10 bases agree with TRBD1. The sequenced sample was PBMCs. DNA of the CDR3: TGTGCCAGTAGTAGTGAGGGACAGGGGAACTATGGCTACACCTTC. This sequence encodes CASSSEGQGNYGYTF.